This TCR beta chain stems from a study of blood T cell repertoires in COVID-19. Study information: PBMCs, B-cell-depleted T cells, or T cells were the source of the cDNA or gDNA that made up the material.

Assay used: immunoSEQ multiplex PCR; TCRdb lists only in-frame clones, some missing. This sample yields hundreds of thousands of clones, of which 88% are seen a single time; about 3% belongs to the top ten. Germline CDR1 reads SSHAT; CDR2 reads FNYEAQ (reference sequence). The CDR3 runs to 20 residues. To note about this clone: Its ends do not fully match the called genes, so a read error is possible.

The sequenced material came from PBMCs or T cells enriched from blood (not recorded which). This chain connects TRBV7-7 to TRBJ2-1; 13 nucleotides agree with TRBD2. The receptor's source is a woman aged 50 to 60 who had recovered from COVID-19. The CDR3 DNA sequence: TGTGCTAGCAGCCCCCGCCCGACTAGCGGGAGGCCGAGCTCCTACAATGAGCAGTTCTTC. Translating it yields CASSPRPTSGRPSSYNEQFF.